The 6 T cell receptor beta chains below all came from one sample that was sequenced in a study of PD-1 blockade in classical Hodgkin lymphoma. Brentuximab vedotin exposure varied among the patients, all of whom had relapsed after autologous stem cell transplantation. This table comes from immunoSEQ multiplex PCR, and its TCRdb copy is limited to in-frame clones, with some not included. The table shows fewer than 45,000 clones, with 86% occurring only once. The material sequenced was peripheral blood mononuclear cells (PBMCs), taken before the second cycle of nivolumab. These TCRs come from a human donor with classical Hodgkin lymphoma.

The chain links TRBV5-1 to TRBJ2-1; no definite D call. Germline CDR1 is SGHRS and CDR2 is YFSETQ. V was shortened by 1 base and J by 0 bases, with 11 bases between the two germline ends. This CDR3 is 16 amino acids long. CDR3 coding DNA: TGCGCCAGCAGCTTGAGGTCCCTTAGCTCCTACAATGAGCAGTTCTTC. Protein: CASSLRSLSSYNEQFF.

This chain links TRBV9 with TRBJ1-2, with D hard to call. This CDR3 spans 13 amino acids. Trimming removed 7 bases from V and 3 bases from J, with 13 bases in between. Per germline, CDR1 SGDLS and CDR2 YYNGEE. This chain's CDR3 is CASSRAAHYGYTF. CDR3 bases: TGTGCCAGCTCTCGGGCAGCGCACTATGGCTACACCTTC.

J is TRBJ2-2 and V is TRBV9; no clear D gene. Deletions cut 3 bases from V and 2 bases from J, with 11 bases between. The CDR3 has 15 residues. The V gene's germline CDR1 is SGDLS and CDR2 YYNGEE. For the CDR3, the DNA is TGTGCCAGCAGCGGCCGGGCCTCAAACACCGGGGAGCTGTTTTTT. It codes for CASSGRASNTGELFF.

The chain has TRBV11-2 and TRBJ1-3; D is undetermined. The germline V and J ends were trimmed by 6 bases and 6 bases, with 15 bases remaining between them. The germline CDR1 and CDR2 sequences are SGHAT and FQNNGV. This CDR3 is built from 14 residues. CDR3 bases: TGTGCCAGCAGTCCTGGGCTCCCCGTAAACACCATATATTTT. This sequence encodes CASSPGLPVNTIYF.

This clone was detected only a few times. This chain connects TRBV29-1 to TRBJ1-1, with D uncertain. Trimming pared 3 bases from V and 1 base from J, leaving 3 bases between. This CDR3 comprises 11 residues. Germline V CDR1 and CDR2: SQVTM, ANQGSEA. The CDR3 nucleotides read TGCAGCGTTGACAGGAACACTGAAGCTTTCTTT. Protein: CSVDRNTEAFF.

This clone was seen a few times. The chain couples TRBV7-2 to TRBJ2-2; D is unresolved. The CDR3 runs to 14 residues. Germline V CDR1 and CDR2: SGHTA, FQGNSA. The germline V and J ends were trimmed by 4 bases and 3 bases, with 9 bases remaining between them. As DNA, the CDR3 is TGTGCCAGCAGCTCAGCTTCCTACACCGGGGAGCTGTTTTTT. Amino acids: CASSSASYTGELFF.